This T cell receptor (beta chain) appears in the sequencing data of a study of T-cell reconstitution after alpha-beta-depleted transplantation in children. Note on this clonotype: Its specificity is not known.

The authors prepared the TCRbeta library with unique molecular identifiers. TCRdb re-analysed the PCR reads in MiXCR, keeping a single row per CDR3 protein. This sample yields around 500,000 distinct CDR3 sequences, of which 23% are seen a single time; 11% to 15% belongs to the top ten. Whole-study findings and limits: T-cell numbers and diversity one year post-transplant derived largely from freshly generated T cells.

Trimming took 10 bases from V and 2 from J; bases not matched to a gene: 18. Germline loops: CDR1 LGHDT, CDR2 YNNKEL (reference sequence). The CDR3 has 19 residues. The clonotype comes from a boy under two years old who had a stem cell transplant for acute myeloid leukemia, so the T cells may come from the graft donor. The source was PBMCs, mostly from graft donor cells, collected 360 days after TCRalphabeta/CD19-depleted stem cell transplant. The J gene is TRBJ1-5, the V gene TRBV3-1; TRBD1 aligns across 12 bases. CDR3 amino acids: CAICSAGTGGAWGNQPQHF. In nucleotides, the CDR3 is TGTGCCATCTGTTCCGCCGGGACAGGGGGCGCGTGGGGCAATCAGCCCCAGCATTTT.